The subject of this entry is one TCR beta chain. TCRdb re-derived calls from the 5' RACE reads in MiXCR, one entry per CDR3 protein. The sample includes hundreds of thousands of distinct CDR3 sequences, about 20% of them seen just once. The CDR3 has 13 amino acids. Germline loops: CDR1 SGHRS, CDR2 YFSETQ. V lost 1 base to trimming and J lost 7 bases, with 9 bases between them. This specimen belongs to a study of identical twins. These same records also appear under a second study, on T cells expressing NK-cell markers.

Sequencing was done on a sample of PBMCs. The receptor comes from a woman aged 18-29 years in good health. The chain links TRBV5-1 to TRBJ2-4; D remains unclear. CDR3 sequence (DNA): TGCGCCAGCAGCTTGTCTGCGGAGAACATTCAGTACTTC. Translation gives CASSLSAENIQYF.